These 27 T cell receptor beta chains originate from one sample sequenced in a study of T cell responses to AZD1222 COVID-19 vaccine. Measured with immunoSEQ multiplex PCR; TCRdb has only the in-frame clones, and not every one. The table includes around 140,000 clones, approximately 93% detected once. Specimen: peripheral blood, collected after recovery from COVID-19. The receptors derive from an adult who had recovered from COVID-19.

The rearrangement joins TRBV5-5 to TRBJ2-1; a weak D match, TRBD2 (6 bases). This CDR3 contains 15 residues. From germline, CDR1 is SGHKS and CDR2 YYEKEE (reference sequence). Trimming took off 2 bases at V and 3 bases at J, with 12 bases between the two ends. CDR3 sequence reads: CASSLAAGHYNEQFF. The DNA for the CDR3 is TGTGCCAGCAGCTTAGCCGCGGGGCACTACAATGAGCAGTTCTTC.

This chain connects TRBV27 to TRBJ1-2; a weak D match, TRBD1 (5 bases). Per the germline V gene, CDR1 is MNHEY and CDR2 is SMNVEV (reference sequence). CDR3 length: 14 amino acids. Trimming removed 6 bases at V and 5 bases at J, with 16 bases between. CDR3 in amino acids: CASRLDSGGYGYTF. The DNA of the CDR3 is TGTGCCAGCAGGCTCGACAGTGGGGGATATGGCTACACCTTC.

The CDR3, as DNA: TGTGCCAGCGCCCACCGGGGGACTGGAAACACCATATATTTT. Translating gives CASAHRGTGNTIYF. This chain uses TRBV5-6 with TRBJ1-3, with a tentative D call TRBD1 (5 bases). Trimming removed 7 bases at V and 2 bases at J, with 13 bases between. The germline V gene encodes CDR1 SGHDT and CDR2 YYEEEE. The CDR3 length is 14 residues.

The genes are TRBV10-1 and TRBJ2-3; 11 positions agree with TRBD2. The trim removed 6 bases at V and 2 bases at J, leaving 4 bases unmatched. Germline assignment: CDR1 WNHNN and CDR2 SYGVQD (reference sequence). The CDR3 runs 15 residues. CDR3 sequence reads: CASSRTSGFTDTQYF. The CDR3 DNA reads TGCGCCAGCAGCCGGACTAGCGGGTTCACAGATACGCAGTATTTT.

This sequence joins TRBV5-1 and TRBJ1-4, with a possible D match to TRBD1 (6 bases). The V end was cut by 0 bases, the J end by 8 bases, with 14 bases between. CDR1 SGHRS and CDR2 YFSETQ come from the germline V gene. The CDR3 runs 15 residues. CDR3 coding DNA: TGCGCCAGCAGCTTGGCCGGGGGGCGGGAGGAAAAACTGTTTTTT. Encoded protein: CASSLAGGREEKLFF.

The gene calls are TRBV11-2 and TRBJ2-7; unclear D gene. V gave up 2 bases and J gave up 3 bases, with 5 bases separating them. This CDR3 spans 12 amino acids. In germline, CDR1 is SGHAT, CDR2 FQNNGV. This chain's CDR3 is CASSLSYYEQYF. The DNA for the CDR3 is TGTGCCAGCAGCTTAAGCTACTACGAGCAGTACTTC.

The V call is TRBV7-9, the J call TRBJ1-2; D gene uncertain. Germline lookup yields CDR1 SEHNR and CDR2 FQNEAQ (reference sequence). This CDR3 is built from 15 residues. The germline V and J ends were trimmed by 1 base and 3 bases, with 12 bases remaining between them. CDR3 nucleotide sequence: TGTGCCAGCAGCTTAGGTGAACTGATAGACTATGGCTACACCTTC. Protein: CASSLGELIDYGYTF.

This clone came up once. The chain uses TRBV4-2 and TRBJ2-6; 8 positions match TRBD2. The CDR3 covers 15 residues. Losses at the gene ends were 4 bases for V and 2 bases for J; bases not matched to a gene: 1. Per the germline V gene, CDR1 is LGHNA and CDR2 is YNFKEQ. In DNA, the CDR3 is TGTGCCAGCAGCCCGACTAGCGCTGGGGCCAACGTCCTGACTTTC. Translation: CASSPTSAGANVLTF.

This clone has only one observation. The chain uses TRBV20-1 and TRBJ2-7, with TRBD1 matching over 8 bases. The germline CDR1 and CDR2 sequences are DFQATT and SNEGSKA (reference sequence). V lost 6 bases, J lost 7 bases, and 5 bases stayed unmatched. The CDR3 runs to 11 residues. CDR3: CSAGRDREQYF. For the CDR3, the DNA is TGCAGTGCGGGTCGGGACAGGGAGCAGTACTTC.

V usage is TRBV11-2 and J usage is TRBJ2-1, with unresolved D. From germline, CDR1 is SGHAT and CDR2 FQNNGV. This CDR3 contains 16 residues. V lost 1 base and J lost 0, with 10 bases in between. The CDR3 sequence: CASSLGAAGSYNEQFF. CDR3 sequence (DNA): TGTGCCAGCAGCTTAGGTGCAGCCGGCTCCTACAATGAGCAGTTCTTC.

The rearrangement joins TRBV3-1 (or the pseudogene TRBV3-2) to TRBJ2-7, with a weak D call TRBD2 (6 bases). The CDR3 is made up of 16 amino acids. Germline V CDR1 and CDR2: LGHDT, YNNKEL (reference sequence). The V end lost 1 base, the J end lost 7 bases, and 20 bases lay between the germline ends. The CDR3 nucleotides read TGTGCCAGCAGCCAAGCAGCGGGTGCAGTCCAACGAGAGCAGTACTTC. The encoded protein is CASSQAAGAVQREQYF.

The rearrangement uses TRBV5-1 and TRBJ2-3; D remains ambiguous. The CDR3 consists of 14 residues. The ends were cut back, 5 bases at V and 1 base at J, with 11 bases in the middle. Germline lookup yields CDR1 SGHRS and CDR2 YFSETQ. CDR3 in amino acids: CASRGERGTDTQYF. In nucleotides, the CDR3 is TGCGCCAGCAGAGGTGAAAGGGGCACAGATACGCAGTATTTT.

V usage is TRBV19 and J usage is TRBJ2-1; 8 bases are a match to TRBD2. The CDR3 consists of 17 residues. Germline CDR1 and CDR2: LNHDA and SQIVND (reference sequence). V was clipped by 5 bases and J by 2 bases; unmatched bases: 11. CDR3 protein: CASSPGMFSGTYNEQFF. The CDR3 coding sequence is TGTGCCAGTAGTCCCGGTATGTTTAGCGGGACCTACAATGAGCAGTTCTTC.

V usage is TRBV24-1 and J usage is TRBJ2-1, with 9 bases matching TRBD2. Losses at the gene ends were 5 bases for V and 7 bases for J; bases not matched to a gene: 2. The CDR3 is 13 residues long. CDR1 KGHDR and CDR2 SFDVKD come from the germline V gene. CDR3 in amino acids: CATSASGRNEQFF. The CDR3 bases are TGTGCCACCAGTGCGAGCGGGAGGAATGAGCAGTTCTTC.

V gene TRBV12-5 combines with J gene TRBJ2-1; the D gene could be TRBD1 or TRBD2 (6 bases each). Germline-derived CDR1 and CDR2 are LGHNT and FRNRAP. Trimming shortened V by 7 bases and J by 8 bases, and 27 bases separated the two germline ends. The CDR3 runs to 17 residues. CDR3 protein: CASAGRTRGRTHDEQFF. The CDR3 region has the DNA TGTGCTAGTGCAGGGAGGACCAGGGGCCGGACCCACGATGAGCAGTTCTTC. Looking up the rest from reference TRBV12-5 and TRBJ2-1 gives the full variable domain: DARVTQTPRHKVTEMGQEVTMRCQPILGHNTVFWYRQTMMQGLELLAYFRNRAPLDDSGMPKDRFSAEMPDATLATLKIQPSEPRDSAVYFCASAGRTRGRTHDEQFFGPGTRLTVL.

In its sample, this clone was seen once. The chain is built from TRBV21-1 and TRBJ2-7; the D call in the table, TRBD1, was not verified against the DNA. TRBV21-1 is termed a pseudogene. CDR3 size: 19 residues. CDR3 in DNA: TGTGCCAGCAGCAAAAAGAGGACACCTTTAAGCAAAGGGTCTCACGAGCAGTACTTC. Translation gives CASSKKRTPLSKGSHEQYF.

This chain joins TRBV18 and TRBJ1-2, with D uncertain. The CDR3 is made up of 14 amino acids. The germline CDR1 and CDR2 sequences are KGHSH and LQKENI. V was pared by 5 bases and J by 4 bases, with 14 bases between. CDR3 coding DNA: TGTGCCAGCTCAAGGGCCGTCTTTCCCTATGGCTACACCTTC. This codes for CASSRAVFPYGYTF.

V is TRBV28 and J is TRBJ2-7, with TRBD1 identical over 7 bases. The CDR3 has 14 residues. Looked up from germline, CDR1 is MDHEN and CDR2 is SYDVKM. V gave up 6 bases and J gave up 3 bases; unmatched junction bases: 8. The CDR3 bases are TGTGCCAGCAGCCCCTGGACAGGATTCTACGAGCAGTACTTC. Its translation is CASSPWTGFYEQYF.

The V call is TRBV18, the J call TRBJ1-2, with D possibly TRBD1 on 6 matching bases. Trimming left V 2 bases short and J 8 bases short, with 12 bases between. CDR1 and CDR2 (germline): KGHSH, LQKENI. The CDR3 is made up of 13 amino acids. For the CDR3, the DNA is TGTGCCAGCTCACCAGCCGCAGGGGAAGGCTACACCTTC. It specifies CASSPAAGEGYTF.

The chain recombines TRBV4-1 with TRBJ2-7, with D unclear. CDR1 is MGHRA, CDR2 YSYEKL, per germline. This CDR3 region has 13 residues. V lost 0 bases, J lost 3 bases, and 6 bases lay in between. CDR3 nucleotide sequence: TGCGCCAGCAGCCAAGAGAGCAACTACGAGCAGTACTTC. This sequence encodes CASSQESNYEQYF.

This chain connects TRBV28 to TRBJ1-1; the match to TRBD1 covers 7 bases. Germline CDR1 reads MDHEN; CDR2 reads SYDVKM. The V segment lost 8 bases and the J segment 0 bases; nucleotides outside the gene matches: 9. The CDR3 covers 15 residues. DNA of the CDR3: TGTGCCAGCCGGTGGGACAGCATTATGAACACTGAAGCTTTCTTT. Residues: CASRWDSIMNTEAFF.

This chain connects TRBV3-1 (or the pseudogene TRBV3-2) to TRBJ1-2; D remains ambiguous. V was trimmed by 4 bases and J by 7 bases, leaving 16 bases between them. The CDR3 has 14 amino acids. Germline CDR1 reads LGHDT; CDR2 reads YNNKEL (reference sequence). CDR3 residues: CASSRSEGLVGYTF. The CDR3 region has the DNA TGTGCCAGCAGCCGCAGTGAGGGTTTAGTTGGCTACACCTTC.

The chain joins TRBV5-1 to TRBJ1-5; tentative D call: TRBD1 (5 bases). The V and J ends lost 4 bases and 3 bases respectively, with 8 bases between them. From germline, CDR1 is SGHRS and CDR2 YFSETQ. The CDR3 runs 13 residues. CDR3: CASSLGPNQPQHF. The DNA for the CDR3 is TGCGCCAGCAGCCTGGGGCCCAATCAGCCCCAGCATTTT.

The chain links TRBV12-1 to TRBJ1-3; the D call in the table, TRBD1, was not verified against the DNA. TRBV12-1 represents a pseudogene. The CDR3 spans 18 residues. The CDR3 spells CASSFRWSCRETGNTIYF. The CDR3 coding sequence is TGTGCCAGCAGCTTTAGGTGGTCCTGCAGGGAAACTGGAAACACCATATATTTT.

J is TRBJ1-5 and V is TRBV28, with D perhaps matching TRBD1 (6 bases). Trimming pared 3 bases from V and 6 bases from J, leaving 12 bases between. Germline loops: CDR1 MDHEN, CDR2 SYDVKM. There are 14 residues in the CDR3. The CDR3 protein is CASSFTGGGQPQHF. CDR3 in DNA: TGTGCCAGCAGTTTTACCGGGGGCGGTCAGCCCCAGCATTTT.

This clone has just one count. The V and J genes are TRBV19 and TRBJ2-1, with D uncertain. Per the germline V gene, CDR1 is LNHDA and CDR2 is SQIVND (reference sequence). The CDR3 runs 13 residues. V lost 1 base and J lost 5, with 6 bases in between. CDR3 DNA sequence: TGTGCCAGTAGTATAGGGACCAACAATGAGCAGTTCTTC. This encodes CASSIGTNNEQFF.

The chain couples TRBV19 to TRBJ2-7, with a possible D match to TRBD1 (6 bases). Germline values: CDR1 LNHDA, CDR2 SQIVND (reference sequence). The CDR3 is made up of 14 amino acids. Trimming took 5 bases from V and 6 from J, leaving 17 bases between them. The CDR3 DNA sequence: TGTGCCAGTAGTCCCCTCCCGCAGGGGAGCGAGCAGTACTTC. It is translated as CASSPLPQGSEQYF.